Only a few counts were recorded for the clone carrying this T cell receptor beta chain. What it binds is not known. The sample originates from a study of T cell repertoires in cytomegalovirus infection. Overall study context: Selection of CMV epitopes for the study included recently identified HLA-C-restricted and well-studied HLA-B-restricted ones. It was the public TCR beta signatures that indicated both CMV infection and matching HLA type.

The V end was cut by 5 bases, the J end by 1 base, with 9 bases between. The CDR3 is 13 amino acids. Using its own MiXCR run on the reads, TCRdb lists one record per CDR3 protein. The table records 600,000 to 700,000 distinct CDR3 sequences, around a third of them present only once. Whole-study findings and limits: There were HLA-C-restricted CMV-specific TCR beta clonotypes dominating the ex vivo response. The study identified carriers of CMV plus the relevant HLA from cumulative public TCR beta family frequency.

This TCR was sampled from a human donor in good health (CMV status not recorded). Some clones in this sample may be carry-over from other donors' samples. The sequencing used cultured PBMCs, collected from culture after CMV antigen stimulation. The V call is TRBV12-3 or TRBV12-4, the J call TRBJ2-7; D is perhaps TRBD1 or TRBD2 (5 bases each). The CDR3 spells CASSGDGSYEQYF. Written as DNA, the CDR3 is TGTGCCAGCAGTGGGGACGGTTCCTACGAGCAGTACTTC.